These 24 T cell receptor beta chains originate from one sample sequenced in a study of blood T cell repertoires in COVID-19. Sequenced by immunoSEQ multiplex PCR; TCRdb stores in-frame clones only, minus some. The table includes 30,000 to 40,000 clones, approximately 85% detected once. The sequenced sample consisted of peripheral blood. These receptors all come from a man aged 65 to 85 with acute or convalescent COVID-19.

J is TRBJ1-5 and V is TRBV7-2, with a tentative D call TRBD1 (5 bases). Looked up from germline, CDR1 is SGHTA and CDR2 is FQGNSA. V was trimmed by 3 bases and J by 6 bases, leaving 6 bases between them. This CDR3 is built from 12 residues. The CDR3 sequence is CASSFQGQPQHF. Here the CDR3 DNA reads TGTGCCAGCAGCTTTCAGGGTCAGCCCCAGCATTTT.

The rearrangement links TRBV29-1 to TRBJ2-1; D is possibly TRBD2 (6 bases). The CDR3 spans 12 residues. The germline V gene encodes CDR1 SQVTM and CDR2 ANQGSEA. Between the trimmed V and J ends, which lost 4 bases and 9 bases, there was a span of 13 bases. CDR3 sequence reads: CSVAPRGIEQFF. For the CDR3, the DNA is TGCAGCGTTGCCCCTCGGGGGATTGAGCAGTTCTTC.

The CDR3 spells CASSLEGGGSSYEQYF. CDR3 nucleotide sequence: TGCGCCAGCAGCTTGGAGGGCGGTGGGAGCTCCTACGAGCAGTACTTC. V gene TRBV5-1 combines with J gene TRBJ2-7; the D gene is possibly TRBD2 (5 bases). Germline V gene data show CDR1 as SGHRS and CDR2 as YFSETQ. V was cut by 0 bases and J by 0 bases, with 13 bases left in between. The CDR3 sequence is 16 residues long.

This clone was detected only a few times. The rearrangement links TRBV5-1 to TRBJ1-5; TRBD1 agrees at 8 bases. This CDR3 comprises 15 residues. Germline assignment: CDR1 SGHRS and CDR2 YFSETQ. V was clipped by 7 bases and J by 2 bases; unmatched bases: 8. The CDR3, as DNA: TGCGCCAGCCACCTGGACAGGGCGGGCAATCAGCCCCAGCATTTT. As protein: CASHLDRAGNQPQHF. Supplemented by reference TRBV5-1 and TRBJ1-5, the full variable domain reads KAGVTQTPRYLIKTRGQQVTLSCSPISGHRSVSWYQQTPGQGLQFLFEYFSETQRNKGNFPGRFSGRQFSNSRSEMNVSTLELGDSALYLCASHLDRAGNQPQHFGDGTRLSIL.

The gene calls are TRBV27 and TRBJ1-6; D uncertain. The CDR3 has 15 residues. With 2 bases removed from V and 4 bases from J, the gap between germline ends came to 9 bases. CDR1 and CDR2 (germline): MNHEY, SMNVEV (reference sequence). CDR3 bases: TGTGCCAGCAGTTTAGTCCGGGAATATAATTCACCCCTCCACTTT. The encoded protein is CASSLVREYNSPLHF.

This clone was counted between two and nine times. V gene TRBV12-5 combines with J gene TRBJ2-3; the D gene is possibly TRBD2 (5 bases). The CDR3 contains 14 residues. The V gene lost 5 bases and the J gene lost 0 bases, with 9 bases spanning the gap. Per germline, CDR1 LGHNT and CDR2 FRNRAP. The chain's CDR3 is CASGAGLSTDTQYF. The CDR3 region has the DNA TGTGCTAGTGGTGCCGGACTCAGCACAGATACGCAGTATTTT.

The chain joins TRBV7-2 to TRBJ2-5; the match to TRBD1 covers 7 bases. The germline V gene has CDR1 SGHTA and CDR2 FQGNSA. This CDR3 has 15 residues. V trimming: 5 bases; J trimming: 1 base; junction bases outside the gene matches: 7. CDR3 sequence: CASSPGTVPQETQYF. Written as DNA, the CDR3 is TGTGCCAGCAGCCCCGGGACAGTTCCCCAAGAGACCCAGTACTTC.

With regard to this clone: Other DNA sequences of this sample code for an identical CDR3. V gene TRBV11-2 combines with J gene TRBJ2-5; 14 bases match TRBD2. Germline values: CDR1 SGHAT, CDR2 FQNNGV. V trimming: 1 base; J trimming: 4 bases; junction bases outside the gene matches: 2. The length of the CDR3 is 16 residues. CDR3 in amino acids: CASSLVGTSGRETQYF. CDR3 nucleotides: TGTGCCAGCAGCTTAGTTGGGACTAGCGGGAGAGAGACCCAGTACTTC.

The rearrangement joins TRBV21-1 to TRBJ2-7; TRBD1, as called in the table, went unchecked against the DNA. TRBV21-1 is labeled a pseudogene. This CDR3 has 16 amino acids. This CDR3 reads CASSVFVDRGGYEQYF. DNA for the CDR3: TGTGCCAGCAGCGTCTTTGTAGACAGGGGGGGGTACGAGCAGTACTTC.

This clone was seen more than once but under ten times. V usage is TRBV5-4 and J usage is TRBJ2-2; D gene unclear. V lost 4 bases, J lost 7 bases, and 11 bases lay in between. CDR1 SGHNT and CDR2 YYREEE come from the germline V gene (reference sequence). The CDR3 extends over 13 amino acids. The CDR3 nucleotides are TGTGCCAGCAGCGTAGCAAGGAACGGGGAGCTGTTTTTT. This gives the protein CASSVARNGELFF.

The genes are TRBV5-4 and TRBJ2-7; weak D call: TRBD1 (6 bases). The germline CDR1 and CDR2 sequences are SGHNT and YYREEE (reference sequence). This CDR3 region has 13 residues. Trimming removed 5 bases from V and 0 bases from J, with 9 bases in between. The CDR3 loop reads CASSGQNSYEQYF. As DNA, the CDR3 is TGTGCCAGCAGTGGACAGAACTCCTACGAGCAGTACTTC.

The gene calls are TRBV3-1 (or the pseudogene TRBV3-2) and TRBJ2-5; TRBD1 matches 9 bases. The CDR3 has 16 residues. The trim removed 4 bases at V and 4 bases at J, leaving 10 bases unmatched. Germline V CDR1 and CDR2: LGHDT, YNNKEL (reference sequence). DNA of the CDR3: TGTGCCAGCAGCCCGGTGCCGGGACAGGGATTAGAGACCCAGTACTTC. This translates into CASSPVPGQGLETQYF.

The V gene is TRBV7-3, the J gene TRBJ1-1; tentative D call: TRBD1 (5 bases). CDR1 and CDR2 (germline): SGHTA, FQGTGA. CDR3 length: 14 residues. V was cut by 6 bases and J by 1 base, with 12 bases left in between. CDR3 sequence (DNA): TGTGCCAGCAGATATGGGGGGACGAACACTGAAGCTTTCTTT. This gives the protein CASRYGGTNTEAFF.

The CDR3 reads CASSLVNTEAFF. DNA of the CDR3: TGTGCCAGCAGCTTAGTAAACACTGAAGCTTTCTTT. This rearrangement joins TRBV7-2 to TRBJ1-1; D not resolved. Germline CDR1 SGHTA, CDR2 FQGNSA. The CDR3 sequence is 12 residues long. V lost 1 base and J 2 bases, leaving 2 bases between the germline ends.

CDR3 protein: CASSLQDNIQYF. The DNA for the CDR3 is TGTGCCAGCAGTTTACAGGATAACATTCAGTACTTC. J is TRBJ2-4 and V is TRBV28; D is undetermined. This CDR3 has 12 amino acids. Trimming took off 2 bases at V and 7 bases at J, with 6 bases between the two ends. Germline CDR1 MDHEN, CDR2 SYDVKM.

The genes are TRBV5-4 and TRBJ2-5; 7 bases agree with TRBD1. J lost 2 bases, V lost 3 bases, and 7 bases had no gene match. This CDR3 is 15 amino acids long. Germline assignment: CDR1 SGHNT and CDR2 YYREEE (reference sequence). The CDR3 here is CASSSPGQRQETQYF. In nucleotides, the CDR3 is TGTGCCAGCAGCTCGCCGGGACAGCGTCAAGAGACCCAGTACTTC.

The chain employs TRBV5-4 and TRBJ2-2, with 9 nucleotides matching TRBD2. J gave up 2 bases and V 0 bases, and 2 bases lay outside the gene matches. Germline V gives CDR1 SGHNT, CDR2 YYREEE (reference sequence). The CDR3 length is 16 residues. As DNA, the CDR3 is TGTGCCAGCAGCTTGGATAGCGGGAGAAACACCGGGGAGCTGTTTTTT. Translated, it gives CASSLDSGRNTGELFF.

This clone has just a few counts. The chain joins TRBV7-9 to TRBJ2-5; TRBD2 might be the D (5 bases). Germline V gives CDR1 SEHNR, CDR2 FQNEAQ (reference sequence). The CDR3 is 13 residues long. V was cut by 5 bases and J by 5 bases, with 12 bases left in between. This chain's CDR3 is CASSGGGRETQYF. As DNA, the CDR3 is TGTGCCAGCAGCGGCGGAGGTAGGGAGACCCAGTACTTC.

The J gene is TRBJ1-2, the V gene TRBV27; TRBD1 is a possible D gene (5 bases). With 6 bases removed from V and 7 bases from J, the gap between germline ends came to 12 bases. Germline loops: CDR1 MNHEY, CDR2 SMNVEV (reference sequence). This CDR3 spans 12 amino acids. The CDR3 spells CASRSGFGGYTF. For the CDR3, the DNA is TGTGCCAGCAGATCAGGGTTTGGTGGCTACACCTTC.

The chain couples TRBV29-1 to TRBJ2-3; 11 nucleotides match TRBD2. The CDR3 sequence is 14 residues long. Looked up from germline, CDR1 is SQVTM and CDR2 is ANQGSEA. Losses at the gene ends were 6 bases for V and 6 bases for J; bases not matched to a gene: 8. The DNA of the CDR3 is TGCAGCGTCCTCTTAGCGGGAGGGCCGGATACGCAGTATTTT. Its protein is CSVLLAGGPDTQYF.

This clone was observed a few times. The genes are TRBV4-1 and TRBJ1-5; 8 bases match TRBD1. This CDR3 spans 15 amino acids. CDR1 MGHRA and CDR2 YSYEKL come from the germline V gene. The trim removed 3 bases at V and 7 bases at J, leaving 8 bases unmatched. In nucleotides, the CDR3 is TGCGCCAGCAGCCAGGGAGGACAGGGTAGCCAGCCCCAGCATTTT. Translating gives CASSQGGQGSQPQHF.

As to this clone: Additional DNA sequences in this sample encode the identical CDR3. This chain uses TRBV5-4 with TRBJ1-1, with 10 positions matching TRBD1. The CDR3 loop spans 14 amino acids. Trimming took 3 bases from V and 4 from J; bases not matched to a gene: 3. Per germline, CDR1 SGHNT and CDR2 YYREEE (reference sequence). The chain's CDR3 is CASSSRTGGTEAFF. The CDR3 nucleotides are TGTGCCAGCAGCTCGCGGACAGGGGGCACTGAAGCTTTCTTT.

This chain joins TRBV14 and TRBJ1-1, with no clear D. Trimming stripped 4 bases from V and 7 bases from J, with 10 bases between. This CDR3 contains 12 residues. Germline V gene data show CDR1 as SGHDN and CDR2 as FVKESK. CDR3 coding DNA: TGTGCCAGCAGCCCAACACACCGTGAAGCTTTCTTT. Translation: CASSPTHREAFF.

The chain links TRBV7-9 to TRBJ2-5; 7 bases map to TRBD1. With 4 bases clipped from V and 1 base from J, the junction kept 6 bases outside the gene matches. Germline assignment: CDR1 SEHNR and CDR2 FQNEAQ (reference sequence). CDR3 length: 15 residues. CDR3 amino acids: CASSSRTGLQETQYF. Written as DNA, the CDR3 is TGTGCCAGCAGCTCCAGGACAGGCCTCCAAGAGACCCAGTACTTC.